The entry that follows covers one TCR beta chain sequence. These data originate in a study of CD4+ T cells in melanoma. TCRdb keeps only in-frame clones here, not all; method: immunoSEQ multiplex PCR. The sample has around 10,000 clones; about 63% are singletons. The TCR sequence derives from a human donor with melanoma. Sequencing used cells from a culture (not recorded whether cultured in vitro).

Written as DNA, the CDR3 is TGTGCCAGCAGCAGGTCCCCGCAAGAGACCCAGTACTTC. Translated: CASSRSPQETQYF. This chain joins TRBV7-3 and TRBJ2-5; D call uncertain. Germline V gene data show CDR1 as SGHTA and CDR2 as FQGTGA. There are 13 residues in the CDR3. V dropped 5 bases and J dropped 2 bases, with 9 bases sitting between them.